The sequence of this TCR beta chain was determined in a study of shared clonotypes between healthy human individuals. Germline CDR1 and CDR2: SGHTA and FQGNSA. This CDR3 contains 14 residues. V was pared by 7 bases and J by 8 bases, with 18 bases between. It was tens of millions of PBMCs that unsorted samples used for genomic DNA. Profiled with immunoSEQ multiplex PCR; TCRdb holds only in-frame clones, not every one. The sample yields hundreds of thousands of clones, roughly four fifths seen once. This TCR was sampled from a woman aged 40 to 49 in good health. Some clones in this sample may be carry-over from other donors' samples. Sequenced sample: PBMCs. The gene calls are TRBV7-2 and TRBJ2-4; D is possibly TRBD2 (6 bases). CDR3 bases: TGTGCCAGCACCCCCCAGGCCGGAGGGGACATTCAGTACTTC. Translating it yields CASTPQAGGDIQYF.